The rows below give T cell receptor beta chains drawn from one sample of a study of T cells in Graves' hyperthyroidism and ophthalmopathy. TCRdb reprocessed the multiplex PCR reads via MiXCR and lists one record per CDR3 protein. The data contain fewer than 600,000 distinct CDR3 sequences, less than 15% of them seen just once; the ten biggest clones take up approximately 15%. The specimen sequenced was blood. These receptors were taken from a woman in her forties with Graves' hyperthyroidism. CDR3s include the opening cysteine and the closing phenylalanine or tryptophan. Each record gives: V gene, clone size, J gene, D gene, CDR3 length, CDR3 protein, CDR3 DNA. The D gene is left open where the match is weak. Part of the rows lack a size; the others show once, few, many or a class for expanded clones.

TRBV29-1	-	TRBJ1-2	-	12	CSVEDRNYGYTF	TGCAGCGTTGAGGACAGAAACTATGGCTACACCTTC
TRBV7-2	-	TRBJ2-4	TRBD2	16	CASSQIGGRAKNIQYF	TGTGCCAGCAGCCAGATAGGCGGGAGGGCAAAAAACATTCAGTACTTC
TRBV27	-	TRBJ2-5	-	15	CASSPTPGPRFGTDF	TGTGCCAGCAGTCCGACTCCGGGACCAAGATTCGGGACGGACTTC
TRBV28	few	TRBJ2-7	-	14	CASSSYRANYEQYF	TGTGCCAGCAGTTCGTACCGAGCCAACTACGAGCAGTACTTC
TRBV29-1	many	TRBJ1-1	-	14	CSVERGKMNTEAFF	TGCAGCGTTGAAAGGGGAAAGATGAACACTGAAGCTTTCTTT
TRBV9	-	TRBJ1-4	-	14	CASSKDSVNEKLFF	TGTGCCAGCAGCAAGGACAGTGTTAATGAAAAACTGTTTTTT
TRBV6-1	few	TRBJ2-7	-	14	CASSTQGTSYEQYF	TGTGCCAGCAGTACCCAGGGTACATCCTACGAGCAGTACTTC
TRBV24-1	-	TRBJ2-4	-	15	CATSDSGAPGNIQYF	TGTGCCACCAGTGATTCGGGGGCGCCAGGCAACATTCAGTACTTC
TRBV24-1	many	TRBJ2-7	TRBD1	13	CATSGQGASEQYF	TGTGCCACCTCGGGACAGGGGGCATCCGAGCAGTACTTC
TRBV10-3	many	TRBJ1-5	TRBD1	14	CAISQGTVPQPQHF	TGTGCCATCAGCCAGGGGACAGTTCCTCAGCCCCAGCATTTT
TRBV6-2/TRBV6-3	-	TRBJ2-5	TRBD1	11	CASSRGQTQYF	TGTGCCAGCAGCAGGGGGCAGACCCAGTACTTC
TRBV20-1	few	TRBJ2-7	TRBD1	15	CSARDRDRGTGEQYF	TGCAGTGCTCGGGACCGGGACAGGGGGACTGGCGAGCAGTACTTC
TRBV10-2	-	TRBJ2-7	-	12	CASRSLADEQYF	TGCGCCAGCAGATCGTTGGCCGACGAGCAGTACTTC
TRBV27	few	TRBJ2-7	TRBD2	17	CASSLYPPAGGPYEQYF	TGTGCCAGCAGTTTATACCCCCCGGCGGGAGGACCCTACGAGCAGTACTTC
TRBV20-1	-	TRBJ2-7	TRBD2	14	CSARSRDYPYEQYF	TGCAGTGCTCGATCCCGGGACTACCCCTACGAGCAGTACTTC
TRBV7-2	many	TRBJ1-1	-	14	CASSLRVMNTEAFF	TGTGCCAGCAGCTTGAGGGTGATGAACACTGAAGCTTTCTTT
TRBV20-1	many	TRBJ2-3	TRBD2	15	CSAYQLAGATDTQYF	TGCAGTGCGTACCAACTAGCGGGAGCCACAGATACGCAGTATTTT
TRBV3-1	many	TRBJ1-6	-	12	CASSHRESPLHF	TGTGCCAGCAGCCACCGGGAATCACCCCTCCACTTT
TRBV9	many	TRBJ2-2	-	16	CASSVASTKDTGELFF	TGTGCCAGCAGCGTAGCTTCAACTAAAGACACCGGGGAGCTGTTTTTT
TRBV29-1	-	TRBJ2-3	TRBD2	14	CSVAGGSRTDTQYF	TGCAGCGTGGCGGGGGGGAGCCGGACAGATACGCAGTATTTT
TRBV28	many	TRBJ2-2	-	15	CASSLRQAYTGELFF	TGTGCCAGCAGTTTAAGACAGGCTTACACCGGGGAGCTGTTTTTT
TRBV11-2	-	TRBJ2-7	TRBD2	17	CASSLGLAGGPPYEQYF	TGTGCCAGCAGCTTGGGACTAGCGGGAGGGCCTCCCTACGAGCAGTACTTC
TRBV20-1	many	TRBJ2-5	TRBD2	17	CSARDTRTSGYQETQYF	TGCAGTGCTAGAGATACTCGGACTAGCGGGTACCAAGAGACCCAGTACTTC
TRBV3-1	many	TRBJ1-1	TRBD1	12	CASSPGTAEAFF	TGTGCCAGCAGCCCCGGGACAGCAGAAGCTTTCTTT
TRBV3-1	-	TRBJ2-2	-	18	CASSQTPGAGPDTGELFF	TGTGCCAGCAGCCAAACACCGGGAGCGGGTCCGGACACCGGGGAGCTGTTTTTT
TRBV28	many	TRBJ1-2	-	13	CASSLLASYGYTF	TGTGCCAGCAGTTTATTGGCTTCCTATGGCTACACCTTC
TRBV30	-	TRBJ2-1	-	12	CAWSGEEPEQFF	TGTGCCTGGAGCGGTGAGGAACCTGAGCAGTTCTTC
TRBV27	many	TRBJ2-1	TRBD2	15	CASSPGTSVGDEQFF	TGTGCCAGCAGTCCGGGGACTAGCGTCGGGGATGAGCAGTTCTTC
TRBV5-6	-	TRBJ2-7	TRBD1	15	CASSFAGQGPYEQYF	TGTGCCAGCAGCTTTGCAGGACAGGGGCCCTACGAGCAGTACTTC
TRBV6-1	many	TRBJ2-1	TRBD1	18	CASSEGLGQGAGYHEQFF	TGTGCCAGCAGTGAAGGTCTTGGGCAGGGGGCGGGCTACCATGAGCAGTTCTTC
TRBV6-1	few	TRBJ1-4	TRBD1	14	CASRGQGGSEKLFF	TGTGCCAGCAGGGGACAGGGTGGGAGTGAAAAACTGTTTTTT
TRBV6-2/TRBV6-3	many	TRBJ1-5	TRBD1	18	CASSHQQSGTGSNQPQHF	TGTGCCAGCAGTCACCAGCAATCCGGGACAGGTTCTAATCAGCCCCAGCATTTT
TRBV6-6	many	TRBJ1-2	-	13	CASSYGFGYGYTF	TGTGCCAGCAGTTACGGGTTTGGGTATGGCTACACCTTC
TRBV5-6	many	TRBJ2-1	TRBD1	15	CASSLPGQGRNEQFF	TGTGCCAGCAGCCTCCCCGGACAGGGGCGCAATGAGCAGTTCTTC
TRBV13	many	TRBJ2-7	TRBD1	16	CAYVTGTGEEAYEQYF	TGTGCCTACGTTACCGGGACAGGGGAGGAGGCCTACGAGCAGTACTTC